This TCR beta chain was identified in a study of blood T cell repertoires in COVID-19. Here immunoSEQ multiplex PCR was the method, and the copy in TCRdb shows in-frame clones only, minus some. This table holds around 400,000 clones, around 87% found once. This CDR3 spans 15 amino acids. CDR1 and CDR2 from the germline V gene are SEHNR and FQNEAQ (reference sequence). The V gene end was trimmed by 6 bases and the J gene end by 0 bases; junction bases not matched to a gene: 7. V usage is TRBV7-9 and J usage is TRBJ2-7; 8 bases map to TRBD2. Sequencing was performed on peripheral blood. This sequence originates from a woman aged 60-75 years with COVID-19, enrolled during active disease. CDR3 sequence: CASSYPRGASYEQYF. The CDR3 DNA sequence: TGTGCCAGCAGTTACCCGCGGGGGGCCTCCTACGAGCAGTACTTC.